The 15 T cell receptor beta chains reported below all come from one sample, sequenced in a study of blood T cell repertoires in COVID-19. Using immunoSEQ multiplex PCR, the repertoire was profiled, and TCRdb retains in-frame clones only, with some absent. The data contain roughly 230,000 clones, 75% to 85% of them singletons. The sequenced sample consisted of peripheral blood. Source of these receptors: a woman aged 50 to 60 with acute or convalescent COVID-19.

The chain has TRBV12-3 or TRBV12-4 and TRBJ1-2; 7 bases map to TRBD1. The CDR3 extends over 12 amino acids. V shed 8 bases, J shed 4 bases, and the junction held 4 bases outside the gene matches. CDR3 in DNA: TGTGCCAGCGGGACAGATCTCTATGGCTACACCTTC. Protein: CASGTDLYGYTF.

The chain combines TRBV20-1 with TRBJ2-7; a weak D match, TRBD2 (5 bases). Looked up from germline, CDR1 is DFQATT and CDR2 is SNEGSKA (reference sequence). Deletions cut 7 bases from V and 5 bases from J, with 12 bases between. This CDR3 contains 11 residues. The CDR3 is CSVWEMNEQYF. The DNA for the CDR3 is TGCAGTGTGTGGGAGATGAACGAGCAGTACTTC.

This clone was detected once. The V gene is TRBV15, the J gene TRBJ1-6; a weak D match, TRBD1 (5 bases). With 0 bases removed from V and 10 bases from J, the gap between germline ends came to 16 bases. Germline V gene data show CDR1 as LNHNV and CDR2 as YYDKDF (reference sequence). The CDR3 loop spans 16 amino acids. CDR3 nucleotide sequence: TGTGCCACCAGCAGAGATCCTCGACAGAACAACTCACCCCTCCACTTT. As protein: CATSRDPRQNNSPLHF.

This clone turned up a few times. The chain links TRBV28 to TRBJ1-3; no reliable D call. Trimming took off 5 bases at V and 0 bases at J, with 8 bases between the two ends. Germline-derived CDR1 and CDR2 are MDHEN and SYDVKM. The CDR3 covers 14 residues. The CDR3 DNA follows: TGTGCCAGCAGTCCTCTGAGCTCTGGAAACACCATATATTTT. Protein: CASSPLSSGNTIYF.

V gene TRBV6-1 combines with J gene TRBJ1-2; 7 bases are a match to TRBD1. The J segment lost 5 bases and the V segment lost 3 bases, leaving 9 bases of the junction unmatched. CDR1 and CDR2 (germline): MNHNS, SASEGT. This CDR3 has 15 residues. The CDR3 sequence: CASSDFRQGPYGYTF. The CDR3 bases are TGTGCCAGCAGTGATTTCCGACAGGGACCTTATGGCTACACCTTC.

The rearrangement links TRBV5-1 to TRBJ1-2, with D unresolved. The germline gives CDR1 SGHRS, CDR2 YFSETQ. Between the trimmed V and J ends, which lost 5 bases and 4 bases, there was a span of 6 bases. The CDR3 consists of 11 residues. In DNA form, the CDR3 reads TGCGCCAGCAGGGGCAGCTATGGCTACACCTTC. This translates into CASRGSYGYTF.

V usage is TRBV2 and J usage is TRBJ1-4, with D unresolved. The germline V gene encodes CDR1 SNHLY and CDR2 FYNNEI. Trimming left V 1 base short and J 14 bases short, with 11 bases between. CDR3 length equals 12 residues. For the CDR3, the DNA is TGTGCCAGCAGTGAAGGGCGGCCGCCCCTGTTTTTT. Translation gives CASSEGRPPLFF.

The chain joins TRBV5-1 to TRBJ2-1; tentative D call: TRBD1 (6 bases). The germline V gene encodes CDR1 SGHRS and CDR2 YFSETQ. Trimming took 4 bases from V and 4 from J, leaving 18 bases between them. CDR3 length equals 16 residues. The CDR3 region is CASSEHRQDLYNEQFF. CDR3 bases: TGCGCCAGCAGCGAACATCGACAGGATTTATACAATGAGCAGTTCTTC.

The rearrangement uses TRBV2 and TRBJ1-2, with a weak D call TRBD1 (5 bases). This CDR3 comprises 13 residues. Germline CDR1 and CDR2: SNHLY and FYNNEI. V lost 7 bases to trimming and J lost 7 bases, with 16 bases between them. The CDR3 loop is CASKTGGVGGYTF. The CDR3 DNA follows: TGTGCCAGCAAAACGGGGGGTGTCGGTGGCTACACCTTC.

The J gene is TRBJ2-3, the V gene TRBV21-1; the table's D call of TRBD2 was not tested on the DNA. TRBV21-1 is a documented pseudogene. The CDR3 runs 20 residues. This chain's CDR3 is CASSQRGLAGSLSSTDTQYF. The DNA for the CDR3 is TGTGCCAGCAGCCAAAGGGGACTAGCGGGATCACTTTCTAGCACAGATACGCAGTATTTT.

The chain recombines TRBV18 with TRBJ1-6; no definite D call. Looked up from germline, CDR1 is KGHSH and CDR2 is LQKENI. V was clipped by 3 bases and J by 9 bases, with 9 bases between them. This CDR3 has 13 residues. The CDR3 nucleotides are TGTGCCAGCTCACCCGGCGGGGTTTCACCCCTCCACTTT. Its translation is CASSPGGVSPLHF.

The chain couples TRBV28 to TRBJ1-1; TRBD1 aligns across 9 bases. J was trimmed by 6 bases and V by 5 bases; bases with no gene match: 7. CDR3 length: 14 amino acids. CDR1 is MDHEN and CDR2 is SYDVKM in the germline V gene. CDR3 coding DNA: TGTGCCAGCAGTAAACAGGGGGCGAGGGCTGAAGCTTTCTTT. It codes for CASSKQGARAEAFF.

This chain connects TRBV6-5 to TRBJ2-7; 8 bases are shared with TRBD2. The germline V gene encodes CDR1 MNHEY and CDR2 SVGAGI. V shed 8 bases, J shed 0 bases, and the junction held 9 bases outside the gene matches. This CDR3 spans 15 amino acids. CDR3 bases: TGTGCCAGCGGAAGACCGGGACTAGTCTCCTACGAGCAGTACTTC. Its translation: CASGRPGLVSYEQYF.

This sequence joins TRBV6-2 or TRBV6-3 and TRBJ1-5, with D tentatively TRBD1 (6 bases). The length of the CDR3 is 14 residues. Trimming shortened V by 5 bases and J by 8 bases, and 16 bases separated the two germline ends. In germline, CDR1 is MNHEY, CDR2 SVGEGT. The CDR3 loop reads CASSPTGMKEPQHF. The DNA of the CDR3 is TGTGCCAGCAGTCCCACAGGGATGAAGGAGCCCCAGCATTTT.

This clone was seen a few times. The chain carries TRBV13 and TRBJ2-1, with 7 bases identical to TRBD1. The CDR3 runs 12 residues. Germline V gene lookup returns CDR1 PRHDT and CDR2 FYEKMQ (reference sequence). Trimming took 3 bases from V and 8 from J; bases not matched to a gene: 1. The CDR3 region is CASSFTGDEQFF. The CDR3 DNA is TGTGCCAGCAGCTTTACAGGGGATGAGCAGTTCTTC.